Sequencing of this TCR beta chain was carried out in a study of glioma-infiltrating T cells after dendritic cell vaccination. CDR1 and CDR2 (germline): MNHNY, SVGAGI (reference sequence). This CDR3 contains 13 residues. Trimming took 2 bases from V and 8 from J, leaving 9 bases between them. Using immunoSEQ multiplex PCR, the repertoire was profiled, and TCRdb retains in-frame clones only, with some absent. This table has around 100,000 clones, 80% to 85% appearing once. The sample's time point: after dendritic cell vaccination, including at tumor progression/relapse. None of the glioblastoma patients had an isocitrate dehydrogenase mutation.

V usage is TRBV6-6 and J usage is TRBJ1-4; D is unresolved. The TCR sequence derives from a human donor with glioblastoma. The sequences come from blood, collected after dendritic cell vaccination. Here the CDR3 reads CASSYAGGEKLFF. The CDR3 nucleotides read TGTGCCAGCAGTTACGCCGGCGGGGAAAAACTGTTTTTT.